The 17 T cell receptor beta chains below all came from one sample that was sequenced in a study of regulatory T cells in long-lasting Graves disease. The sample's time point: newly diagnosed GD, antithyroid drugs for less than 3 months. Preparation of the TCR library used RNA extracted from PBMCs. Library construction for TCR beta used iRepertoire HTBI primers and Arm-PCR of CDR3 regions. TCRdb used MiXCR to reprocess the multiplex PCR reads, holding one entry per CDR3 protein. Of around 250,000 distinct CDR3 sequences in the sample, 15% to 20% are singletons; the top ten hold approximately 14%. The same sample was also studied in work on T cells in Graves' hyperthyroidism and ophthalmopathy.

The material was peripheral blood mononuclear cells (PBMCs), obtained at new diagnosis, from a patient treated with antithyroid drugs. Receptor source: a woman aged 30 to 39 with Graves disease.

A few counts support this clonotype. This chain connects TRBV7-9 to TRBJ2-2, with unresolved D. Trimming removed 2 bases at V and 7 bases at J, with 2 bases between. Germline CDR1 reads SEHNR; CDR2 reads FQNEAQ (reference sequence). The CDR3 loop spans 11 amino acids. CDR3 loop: CASSLYGELFF. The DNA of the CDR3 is TGTGCCAGCAGCTTATACGGGGAGCTGTTTTTT.

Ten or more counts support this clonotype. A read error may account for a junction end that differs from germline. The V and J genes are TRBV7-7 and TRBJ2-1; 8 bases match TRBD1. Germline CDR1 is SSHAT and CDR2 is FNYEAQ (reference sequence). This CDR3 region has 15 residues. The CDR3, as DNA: TGTGCTAGCAGCCCCACAGGGGGCTCCTACAATGAGCAGTTCTTC. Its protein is CASSPTGGSYNEQFF.

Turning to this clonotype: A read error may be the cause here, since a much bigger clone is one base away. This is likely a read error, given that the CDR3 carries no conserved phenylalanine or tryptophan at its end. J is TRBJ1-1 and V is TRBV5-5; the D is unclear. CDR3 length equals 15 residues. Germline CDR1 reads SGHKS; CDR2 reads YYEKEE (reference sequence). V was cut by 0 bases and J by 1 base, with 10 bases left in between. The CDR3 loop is CASSLAWGANTEAFS. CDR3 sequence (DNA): TGTGCCAGCAGCTTGGCTTGGGGAGCGAACACTGAAGCTTTCTCT.

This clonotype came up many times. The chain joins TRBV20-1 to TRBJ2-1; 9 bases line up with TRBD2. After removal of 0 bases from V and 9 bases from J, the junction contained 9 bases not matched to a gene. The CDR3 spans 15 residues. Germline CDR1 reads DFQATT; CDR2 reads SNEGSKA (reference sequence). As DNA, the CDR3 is TGCAGTGCTAGAGATAACGGCGGGGGGGGGGGTGAGCAGTTCTTC. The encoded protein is CSARDNGGGGGEQFF.

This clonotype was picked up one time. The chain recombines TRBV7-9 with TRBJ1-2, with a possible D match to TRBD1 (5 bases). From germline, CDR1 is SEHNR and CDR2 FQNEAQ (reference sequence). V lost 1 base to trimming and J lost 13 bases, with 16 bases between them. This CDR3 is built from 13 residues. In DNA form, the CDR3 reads TGTGCCAGCAGCTTAGGAATTTCTAGGGGCCTCACCTTC. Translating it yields CASSLGISRGLTF.

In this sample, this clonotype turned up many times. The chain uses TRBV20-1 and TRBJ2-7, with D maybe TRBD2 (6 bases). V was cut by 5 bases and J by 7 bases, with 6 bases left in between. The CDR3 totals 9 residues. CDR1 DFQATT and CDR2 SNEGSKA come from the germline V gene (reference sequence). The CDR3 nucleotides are TGCAGTGCTGGGAGGGAGCAGTACTTC. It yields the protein CSAGREQYF.

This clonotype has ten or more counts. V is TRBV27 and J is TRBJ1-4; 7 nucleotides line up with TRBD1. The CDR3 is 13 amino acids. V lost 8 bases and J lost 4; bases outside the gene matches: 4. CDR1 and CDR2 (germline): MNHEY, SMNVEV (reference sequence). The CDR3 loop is CASGQAHNEKLFF. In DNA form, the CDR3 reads TGTGCCAGCGGACAGGCGCATAATGAAAAACTGTTTTTT.

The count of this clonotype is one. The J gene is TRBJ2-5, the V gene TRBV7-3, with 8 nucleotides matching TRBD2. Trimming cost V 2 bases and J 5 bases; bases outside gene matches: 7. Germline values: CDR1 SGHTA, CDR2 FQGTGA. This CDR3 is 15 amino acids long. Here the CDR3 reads CASSLSGRAVETQYF. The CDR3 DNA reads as TGTGCCAGCAGCTTATCCGGGAGGGCCGTGGAGACCCAGTACTTC.

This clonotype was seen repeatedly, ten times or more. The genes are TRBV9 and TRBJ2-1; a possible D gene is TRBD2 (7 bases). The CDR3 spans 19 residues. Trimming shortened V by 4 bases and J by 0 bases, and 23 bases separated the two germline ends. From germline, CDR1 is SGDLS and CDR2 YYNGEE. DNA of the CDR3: TGTGCCAGCAGCTTAGGTTCTTACGGGGGGCGGAGCTCCTACAATGAGCAGTTCTTC. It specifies CASSLGSYGGRSSYNEQFF.

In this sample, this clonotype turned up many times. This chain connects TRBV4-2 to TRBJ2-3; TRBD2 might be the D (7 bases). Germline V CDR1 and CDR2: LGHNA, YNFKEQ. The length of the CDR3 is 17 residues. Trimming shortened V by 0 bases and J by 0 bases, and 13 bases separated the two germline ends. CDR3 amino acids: CASSQDRAGASTDTQYF. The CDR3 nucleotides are TGTGCCAGCAGCCAAGATAGGGCGGGGGCTAGCACAGATACGCAGTATTTT.

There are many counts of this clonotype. For the CDR3, the DNA is TGTGCCAGCAGGTCTAATGAAAAACTGTTTTTT. Translating gives CASRSNEKLFF. The J gene is TRBJ1-4, the V gene TRBV6-1; D unclear. Looked up from germline, CDR1 is MNHNS and CDR2 is SASEGT. Trimming removed 6 bases from V and 3 bases from J, with 2 bases in between. This CDR3 has 11 residues.

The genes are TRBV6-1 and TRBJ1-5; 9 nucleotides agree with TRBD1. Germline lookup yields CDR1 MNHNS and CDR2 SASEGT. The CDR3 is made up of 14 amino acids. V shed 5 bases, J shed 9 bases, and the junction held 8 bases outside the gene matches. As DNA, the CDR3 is TGTGCCAGCAGTAACCGACAGGGGGTGTGGCCCCAGCATTTT. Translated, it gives CASSNRQGVWPQHF.

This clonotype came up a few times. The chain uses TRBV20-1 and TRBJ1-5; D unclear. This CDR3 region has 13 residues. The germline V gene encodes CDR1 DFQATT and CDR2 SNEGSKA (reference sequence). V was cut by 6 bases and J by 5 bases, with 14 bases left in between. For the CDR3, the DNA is TGCAGTGCAGGCCGGGAGGCGGATCAGCCCCAGCATTTT. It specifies CSAGREADQPQHF.

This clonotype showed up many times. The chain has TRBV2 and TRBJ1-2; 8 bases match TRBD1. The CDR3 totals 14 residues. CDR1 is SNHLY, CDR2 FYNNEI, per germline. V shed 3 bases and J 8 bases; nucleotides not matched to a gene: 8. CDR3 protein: CASSEGTGMGGYTF. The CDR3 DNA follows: TGTGCCAGCAGTGAGGGGACAGGAATGGGAGGCTACACCTTC.

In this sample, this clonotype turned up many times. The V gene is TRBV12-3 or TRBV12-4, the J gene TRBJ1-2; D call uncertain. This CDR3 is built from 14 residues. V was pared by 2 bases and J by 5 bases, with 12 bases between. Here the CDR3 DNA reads TGTGCCAGCAGTTTACTTGAGGGTCCTTATGGCTACACCTTC. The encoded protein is CASSLLEGPYGYTF.

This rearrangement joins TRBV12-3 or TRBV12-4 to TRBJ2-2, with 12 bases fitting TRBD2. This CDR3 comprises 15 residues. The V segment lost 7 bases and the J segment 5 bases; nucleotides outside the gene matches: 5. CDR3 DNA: TGTGCCAGCAAACTAGCGGGGGGTGAGACCGGGGAGCTGTTTTTT. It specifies CASKLAGGETGELFF.

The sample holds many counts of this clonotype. CDR3 DNA: TGTGCCAGCAGTTTGTCGTCGGGGGTCACAGATACGCAGTATTTT. Its protein product is CASSLSSGVTDTQYF. The chain links TRBV12-3 or TRBV12-4 to TRBJ2-3; D possibly corresponds to TRBD2 (6 bases). The CDR3 runs 15 residues. Trimming left V 3 bases short and J 2 bases short, with 12 bases between.